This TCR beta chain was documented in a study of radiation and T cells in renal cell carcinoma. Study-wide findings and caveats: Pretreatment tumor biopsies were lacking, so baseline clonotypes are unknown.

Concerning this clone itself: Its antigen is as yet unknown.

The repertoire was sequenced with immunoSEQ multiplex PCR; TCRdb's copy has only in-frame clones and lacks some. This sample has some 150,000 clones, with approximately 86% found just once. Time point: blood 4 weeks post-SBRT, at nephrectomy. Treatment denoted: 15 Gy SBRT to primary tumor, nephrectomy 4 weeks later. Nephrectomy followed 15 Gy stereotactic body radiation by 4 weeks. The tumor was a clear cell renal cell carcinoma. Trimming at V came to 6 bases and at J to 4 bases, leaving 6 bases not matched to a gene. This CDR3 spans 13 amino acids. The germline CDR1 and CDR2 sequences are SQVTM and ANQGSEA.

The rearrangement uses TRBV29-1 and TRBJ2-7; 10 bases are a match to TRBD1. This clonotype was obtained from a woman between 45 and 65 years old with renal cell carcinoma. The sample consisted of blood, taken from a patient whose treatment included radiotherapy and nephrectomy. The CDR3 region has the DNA TGCAGCGTCCGACAGGGGGCCTATTACGAGCAGTACTTC. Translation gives CSVRQGAYYEQYF.